This TCR beta chain is from a study of human T cells and chemical hapten exposure. Regarding the study as a whole: DPC sensitization produced no change in TCRs with frequency above 1 in 1000.

Time point reported: healthy volunteer bleed at 2 weeks. Sequencing started from total RNA isolated from unfractionated whole blood. This clonotype has ten or more counts. The antigen is not known. Attachment of unique molecular identifiers to individual cDNA molecules was performed in the library. In the authors' workflow: A typical sample had roughly 87,000 TCRs, with about 23,224 to 690,600 overall. One entry per CDR3 protein results from TCRdb running MiXCR on the RACE reads. For this entry, the V and J calls and clone size follow TCRdb and not the study's own pipeline. Seen here are some 90,000 distinct CDR3 sequences, about 8.7% observed once, and the top ten hold approximately 2.9%. This CDR3 is built from 15 residues. Germline V gives CDR1 SEHNR, CDR2 FQNEAQ (reference sequence). The V and J ends lost 4 bases and 0 bases, in that order; junction bases with no gene match: 4.

The chain combines TRBV7-9 with TRBJ1-1; TRBD1 aligns across 8 bases. This sequence originates from a female donor in good health. Some clones in this sample may be carry-over from other donors' samples. Sequenced material: whole blood. As DNA, the CDR3 is TGTGCCAGCAGCTATGACAGGGGTCTGAACACTGAAGCTTTCTTT. Residues: CASSYDRGLNTEAFF. Full variable domain (outside the CDR3, taken from reference TRBV7-9 and TRBJ1-1): DTGVSQNPRHKITKRGQNVTFRCDPISEHNRLYWYRQTLGQGPEFLTYFQNEAQLEKSRLLSDRFSAERPKGSFSTLEIQRTEQGDSAMYLCASSYDRGLNTEAFFGQGTRLTVV.